This T cell receptor beta chain was observed in a study of shared T cell receptors in the human thymus. The protocol was immunoSEQ multiplex PCR, while the TCRdb copy is restricted to in-frame clones and leaves out a portion. In the table there are about 380,000 clones, approximately 95% of which are singletons. V lost 5 bases and J lost 0; bases outside the gene matches: 6. The germline V gene has CDR1 LGHNT and CDR2 FRNRAP. CDR3 size: 15 residues. The clonotype comes from a human donor. Sequencing was carried out using thymocytes. The chain has TRBV12-5 and TRBJ1-2, with TRBD1 matching 7 bases. The CDR3 DNA sequence: TGTGCTAGTGGTCAACAACAGGGGTCTAACTATGGCTACACCTTC. Encoded protein: CASGQQQGSNYGYTF.